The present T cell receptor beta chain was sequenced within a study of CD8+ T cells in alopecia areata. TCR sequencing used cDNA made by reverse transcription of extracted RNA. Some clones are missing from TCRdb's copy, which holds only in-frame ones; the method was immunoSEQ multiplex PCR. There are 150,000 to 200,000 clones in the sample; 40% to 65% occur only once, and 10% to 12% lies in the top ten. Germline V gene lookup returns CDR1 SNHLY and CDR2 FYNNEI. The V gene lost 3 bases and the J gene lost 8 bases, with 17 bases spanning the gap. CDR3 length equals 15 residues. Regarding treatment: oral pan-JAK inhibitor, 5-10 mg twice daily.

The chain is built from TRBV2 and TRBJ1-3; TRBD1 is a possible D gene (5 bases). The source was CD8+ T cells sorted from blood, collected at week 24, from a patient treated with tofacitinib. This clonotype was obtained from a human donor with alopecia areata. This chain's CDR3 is CASSDPGTLKDTIYF. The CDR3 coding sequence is TGTGCCAGCAGTGACCCCGGGACCCTCAAAGACACCATATATTTT.